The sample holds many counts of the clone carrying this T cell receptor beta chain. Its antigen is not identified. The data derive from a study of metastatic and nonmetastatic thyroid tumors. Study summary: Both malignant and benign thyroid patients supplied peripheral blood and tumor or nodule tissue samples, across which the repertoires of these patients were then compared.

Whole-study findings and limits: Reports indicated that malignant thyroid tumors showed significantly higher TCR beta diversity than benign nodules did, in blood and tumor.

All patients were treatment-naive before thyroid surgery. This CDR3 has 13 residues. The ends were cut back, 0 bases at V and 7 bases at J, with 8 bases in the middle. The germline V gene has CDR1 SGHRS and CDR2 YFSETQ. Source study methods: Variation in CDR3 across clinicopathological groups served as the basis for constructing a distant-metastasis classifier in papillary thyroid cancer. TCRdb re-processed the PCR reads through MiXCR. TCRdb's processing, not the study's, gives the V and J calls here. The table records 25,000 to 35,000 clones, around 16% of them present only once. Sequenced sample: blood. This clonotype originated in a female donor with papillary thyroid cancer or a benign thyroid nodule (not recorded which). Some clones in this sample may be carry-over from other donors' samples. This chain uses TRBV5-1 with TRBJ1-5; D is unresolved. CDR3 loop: CASSLEGLQPQHF. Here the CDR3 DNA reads TGCGCCAGCAGCTTGGAGGGTCTCCAGCCCCAGCATTTT.